This T cell receptor (beta chain) was identified during a study of shared clonotypes between healthy human individuals. This table comes from immunoSEQ multiplex PCR, and its TCRdb copy is limited to in-frame clones, with some not included. The data show roughly 490,000 clones, 76% seen once. The V gene's germline CDR1 is GTSNPN and CDR2 SVGIG (reference sequence). With 0 bases clipped from V and 9 bases from J, the junction kept 2 bases outside the gene matches. The CDR3 is 14 amino acids. The TCR sequence derives from a woman aged 40 to 50 in good health. Some clones in this sample may be carry-over from other donors' samples. The V and J genes are TRBV30 and TRBJ1-6; TRBD1 matches at 10 bases. Specimen: PBMCs. CDR3 region: CAWSVWTGGSPLHF. The DNA of the CDR3 is TGTGCCTGGAGTGTTTGGACAGGGGGTTCACCCCTCCACTTT.